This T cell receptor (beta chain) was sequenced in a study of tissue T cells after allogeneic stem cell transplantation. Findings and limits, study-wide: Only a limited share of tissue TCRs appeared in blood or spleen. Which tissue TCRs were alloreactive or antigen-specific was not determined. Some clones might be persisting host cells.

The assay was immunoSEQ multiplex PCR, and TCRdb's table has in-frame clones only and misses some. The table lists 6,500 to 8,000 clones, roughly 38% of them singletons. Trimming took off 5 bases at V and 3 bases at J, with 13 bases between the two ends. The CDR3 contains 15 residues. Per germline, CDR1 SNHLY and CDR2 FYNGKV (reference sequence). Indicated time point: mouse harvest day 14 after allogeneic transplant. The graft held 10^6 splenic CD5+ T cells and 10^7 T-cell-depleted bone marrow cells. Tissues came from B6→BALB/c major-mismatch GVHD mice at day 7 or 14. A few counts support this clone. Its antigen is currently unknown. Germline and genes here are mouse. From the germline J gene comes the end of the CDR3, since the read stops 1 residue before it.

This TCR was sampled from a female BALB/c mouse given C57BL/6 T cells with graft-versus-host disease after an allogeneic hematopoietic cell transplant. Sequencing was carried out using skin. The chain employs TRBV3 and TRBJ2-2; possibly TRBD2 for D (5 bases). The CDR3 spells CASSQRAGYTGQLYF. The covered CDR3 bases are TGTGCCAGCAGCCAGAGGGCTGGGTACACCGGGCAGCTCTAC.